This entry lists 18 T cell receptor beta chains sequenced from one sample in a study of long-term antiretroviral therapy in people with HIV. The authors ran the immunoSEQ assay, v3.0, at survey level. Only in-frame clones appear in the TCRdb table, and some are missing; sequencing was by immunoSEQ multiplex PCR. The table lists more than 15,000 clones, 60% to 85% of them singletons. The specimen comprised unsorted PBMCs, sampled 2.3 years after starting antiretroviral therapy. Every receptor here comes from a woman in her thirties or forties with HIV.

The chain has TRBV19 and TRBJ2-1; D is undetermined. This CDR3 spans 14 amino acids. Germline assignment: CDR1 LNHDA and CDR2 SQIVND (reference sequence). Between the trimmed V and J ends, which lost 4 bases and 7 bases, there was a span of 14 bases. CDR3 residues: CASSTQPSANEQFF. CDR3 in DNA: TGTGCCAGTAGTACCCAACCGTCGGCGAATGAGCAGTTCTTC.

This clone was detected only once. V is TRBV5-1 and J is TRBJ1-1; D not certain. This CDR3 region has 14 residues. CDR1 SGHRS and CDR2 YFSETQ come from the germline V gene. Trimming left V 0 bases short and J 0 bases short, with 6 bases between. CDR3 DNA sequence: TGCGCCAGCAGCTTGGAGACCATGAACACTGAAGCTTTCTTT. It is translated as CASSLETMNTEAFF.

The chain links TRBV7-2 to TRBJ1-3, with D perhaps TRBD1 (6 bases). The germline CDR1 and CDR2 sequences are SGHTA and FQGNSA. V lost 7 bases and J lost 3, with 19 bases in between. The CDR3 is made up of 16 amino acids. The CDR3 is CASIPSGGALGNTIYF. The CDR3 DNA is TGTGCCAGCATCCCATCGGGGGGGGCGCTTGGAAACACCATATATTTT.

The V and J genes are TRBV19 and TRBJ2-1; D remains unclear. Trimming stripped 3 bases from V and 4 bases from J, with 4 bases between. The CDR3 runs 12 residues. Germline values: CDR1 LNHDA, CDR2 SQIVND (reference sequence). CDR3 in amino acids: CASSISYNEQFF. The CDR3 DNA reads TGTGCCAGTAGTATCTCTTACAATGAGCAGTTCTTC.

The genes are TRBV14 and TRBJ1-2; 8 bases are shared with TRBD1. J lost 8 bases, V lost 0 bases, and 5 bases had no gene match. The CDR3 covers 14 residues. In germline, CDR1 is SGHDN, CDR2 FVKESK. The CDR3 is CASSQEARGQGYTF. In DNA, the CDR3 is TGTGCCAGCAGCCAAGAAGCCAGGGGGCAGGGCTACACCTTC.

The CDR3: CASSRAGTGLDEQYF. CDR3 DNA: TGTGCCAGTAGCCGTGCCGGGACAGGCTTGGACGAGCAGTACTTC. The V and J genes are TRBV19 and TRBJ2-7; 8 bases are a match to TRBD1. J was trimmed by 5 bases and V by 6 bases; bases with no gene match: 12. The CDR3 is 15 amino acids. The germline V gene has CDR1 LNHDA and CDR2 SQIVND (reference sequence).

This chain uses TRBV11-2 with TRBJ1-1; 12 nucleotides match TRBD1. The junction had 7 bases not matched to a gene; V was cut back by 1 base and J by 1 base. Germline-derived CDR1 and CDR2 are SGHAT and FQNNGV. CDR3 length: 18 residues. The CDR3 region is CASSLGDRGRATNTEAFF. CDR3 nucleotide sequence: TGTGCCAGCAGCTTAGGGGACAGGGGGCGCGCAACGAACACTGAAGCTTTCTTT.

The chain has TRBV7-7 and TRBJ2-1; maybe TRBD2 (5 bases). Germline lookup yields CDR1 SSHAT and CDR2 FNYEAQ (reference sequence). This CDR3 comprises 15 residues. The V end lost 5 bases, the J end lost 6 bases, and 17 bases lay between the germline ends. CDR3 amino acids: CASSNGPPAGNEQFF. The CDR3, as DNA: TGTGCCAGCAGCAACGGGCCCCCGGCGGGCAATGAGCAGTTCTTC.

The chain joins TRBV5-1 to TRBJ2-5; 10 nucleotides align to TRBD1. The CDR3 is made up of 14 amino acids. The germline V gene has CDR1 SGHRS and CDR2 YFSETQ. J gave up 3 bases and V 4 bases, and 3 bases lay outside the gene matches. The CDR3 DNA reads as TGCGCCAGCAGCCAAGGGACAGGGGAAGAGACCCAGTACTTC. This encodes CASSQGTGEETQYF.

The chain employs TRBV5-1 and TRBJ1-1; D ambiguous. The CDR3 is 12 residues long. Germline CDR1 and CDR2: SGHRS and YFSETQ. Trimming shortened V by 8 bases and J by 4 bases, and 12 bases separated the two germline ends. The CDR3 sequence: CASSQTGTEAFF. For the CDR3, the DNA is TGCGCCAGTTCCCAAACCGGCACTGAAGCTTTCTTT. Using reference TRBV5-1 and TRBJ1-1 for the parts outside the CDR3, the full variable domain is KAGVTQTPRYLIKTRGQQVTLSCSPISGHRSVSWYQQTPGQGLQFLFEYFSETQRNKGNFPGRFSGRQFSNSRSEMNVSTLELGDSALYLCASSQTGTEAFFGQGTRLTVV.

This chain uses TRBV11-2 with TRBJ2-7, with D perhaps given as TRBD1 or TRBD2 (5 bases each). V dropped 5 bases and J dropped 0 bases, with 17 bases sitting between them. The CDR3 sequence is 16 residues long. Germline V lookup: CDR1 SGHAT, CDR2 FQNNGV. CDR3 bases: TGTGCCAGCAGCGGGGACGGACGTTTCAGCTCCTACGAGCAGTACTTC. It yields the protein CASSGDGRFSSYEQYF.

This clone has just one count. The chain employs TRBV11-2 and TRBJ1-1; 9 positions agree with TRBD1. V trimming: 5 bases; J trimming: 11 bases; junction bases outside the gene matches: 9. The CDR3 length is 13 residues. Germline CDR1 SGHAT, CDR2 FQNNGV. CDR3 residues: CASSQGQGRGAFF. The CDR3, as DNA: TGTGCCAGCAGCCAGGGACAGGGCAGAGGGGCTTTCTTT.

The V and J genes are TRBV7-9 and TRBJ1-1; 7 nucleotides align to TRBD1. The CDR3 runs 16 residues. The V gene end was trimmed by 4 bases and the J gene end by 1 base; junction bases not matched to a gene: 9. Germline V CDR1 and CDR2: SEHNR, FQNEAQ (reference sequence). CDR3 DNA: TGTGCCAGCAGCTCCCGGGACAGCAAACAGAACACTGAAGCTTTCTTT. Its translation is CASSSRDSKQNTEAFF.

V usage is TRBV13 and J usage is TRBJ1-6; TRBD1 matches at 10 bases. The CDR3 is made up of 16 amino acids. Germline CDR1 is PRHDT and CDR2 is FYEKMQ (reference sequence). The J segment lost 8 bases and the V segment lost 3 bases, leaving 7 bases of the junction unmatched. The CDR3 DNA sequence: TGTGCCAGCAGCTTTCTGACAGGGGGCATACATTCACCCCTCCACTTT. This gives the protein CASSFLTGGIHSPLHF. Full variable domain (remainder filled in from reference TRBV13 and TRBJ1-6): AAGVIQSPRHLIKEKRETATLKCYPIPRHDTVYWYQQGPGQDPQFLISFYEKMQSDKGSIPDRFSAQQFSDYHSELNMSSLELGDSALYFCASSFLTGGIHSPLHFGNGTRLTVT.

This chain joins TRBV6-6 and TRBJ2-5; D is unresolved. The CDR3 is 13 amino acids. Trimming removed 4 bases from V and 2 bases from J, with 8 bases in between. Germline loops: CDR1 MNHNY, CDR2 SVGAGI (reference sequence). CDR3 residues: CASSFMLQETQYF. CDR3 DNA sequence: TGTGCCAGCAGTTTTATGCTACAAGAGACCCAGTACTTC.

V usage is TRBV19 and J usage is TRBJ2-6, with D unclear. Germline CDR1 is LNHDA and CDR2 is SQIVND (reference sequence). The CDR3 runs to 13 residues. The V end lost 5 bases, the J end lost 0 bases, and 2 bases lay between the germline ends. The CDR3 reads CASSFSGANVLTF. The CDR3 coding sequence is TGTGCCAGTAGTTTCTCTGGGGCCAACGTCCTGACTTTC.

J is TRBJ2-7 and V is TRBV2, with D unclear. The CDR3 has 12 amino acids. CDR1 SNHLY and CDR2 FYNNEI come from the germline V gene. V lost 3 bases and J lost 6, with 9 bases in between. The CDR3 reads CASSDSYLEQYF. In DNA form, the CDR3 reads TGTGCCAGCAGTGACAGTTACCTCGAGCAGTACTTC.

The sample holds a few counts of this clone. The V call is TRBV27, the J call TRBJ1-2, with D perhaps matching TRBD1 (5 bases). Trimming cost V 4 bases and J 4 bases, with 16 bases left between them. There are 15 residues in the CDR3. Germline V gene data show CDR1 as MNHEY and CDR2 as SMNVEV (reference sequence). For the CDR3, the DNA is TGTGCCAGCAGTTCCGGGGCCCTTGCCCGCTATGGCTACACCTTC. It translates to CASSSGALARYGYTF.